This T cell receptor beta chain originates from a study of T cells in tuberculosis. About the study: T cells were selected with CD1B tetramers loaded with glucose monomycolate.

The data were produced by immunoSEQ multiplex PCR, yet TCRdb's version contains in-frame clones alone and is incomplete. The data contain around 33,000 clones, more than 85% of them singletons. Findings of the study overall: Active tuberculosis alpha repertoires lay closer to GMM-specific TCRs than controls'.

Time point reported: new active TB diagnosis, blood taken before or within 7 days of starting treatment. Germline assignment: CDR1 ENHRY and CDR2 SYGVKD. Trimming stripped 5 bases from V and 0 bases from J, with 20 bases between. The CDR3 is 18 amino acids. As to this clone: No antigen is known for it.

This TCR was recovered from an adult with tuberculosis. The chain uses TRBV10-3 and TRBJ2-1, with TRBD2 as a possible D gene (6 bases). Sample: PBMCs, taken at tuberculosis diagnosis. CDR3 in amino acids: CAISRAGAASSSYNEQFF. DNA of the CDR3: TGTGCCATCAGTCGAGCGGGTGCGGCGTCCAGCTCCTACAATGAGCAGTTCTTC.